This TCR beta chain was sequenced during a study of T cell changes during pregnancy in multiple sclerosis. Libraries were prepared by immunoSEQ multiplex PCR; TCRdb keeps only in-frame clonotypes and omits some of them. The table records some 70,000 clones, 85% to 95% of them present only once. Source: CD8+ T cells from peripheral blood mononuclear cells, taken in the third trimester of pregnancy. This TCR derives from a female donor in good health, enrolled as a control in a pregnancy study.

The CDR3 nucleotides are TGTGCCTGGAGACCAGCAGGGGTAAATGAGCAGTTCTTC. Translating gives CAWRPAGVNEQFF. The chain recombines TRBV30 with TRBJ2-1; a possible D gene is TRBD1 (6 bases). Germline V gives CDR1 GTSNPN, CDR2 SVGIG (reference sequence). V dropped 3 bases and J dropped 7 bases, with 13 bases sitting between them. The CDR3 consists of 13 residues.